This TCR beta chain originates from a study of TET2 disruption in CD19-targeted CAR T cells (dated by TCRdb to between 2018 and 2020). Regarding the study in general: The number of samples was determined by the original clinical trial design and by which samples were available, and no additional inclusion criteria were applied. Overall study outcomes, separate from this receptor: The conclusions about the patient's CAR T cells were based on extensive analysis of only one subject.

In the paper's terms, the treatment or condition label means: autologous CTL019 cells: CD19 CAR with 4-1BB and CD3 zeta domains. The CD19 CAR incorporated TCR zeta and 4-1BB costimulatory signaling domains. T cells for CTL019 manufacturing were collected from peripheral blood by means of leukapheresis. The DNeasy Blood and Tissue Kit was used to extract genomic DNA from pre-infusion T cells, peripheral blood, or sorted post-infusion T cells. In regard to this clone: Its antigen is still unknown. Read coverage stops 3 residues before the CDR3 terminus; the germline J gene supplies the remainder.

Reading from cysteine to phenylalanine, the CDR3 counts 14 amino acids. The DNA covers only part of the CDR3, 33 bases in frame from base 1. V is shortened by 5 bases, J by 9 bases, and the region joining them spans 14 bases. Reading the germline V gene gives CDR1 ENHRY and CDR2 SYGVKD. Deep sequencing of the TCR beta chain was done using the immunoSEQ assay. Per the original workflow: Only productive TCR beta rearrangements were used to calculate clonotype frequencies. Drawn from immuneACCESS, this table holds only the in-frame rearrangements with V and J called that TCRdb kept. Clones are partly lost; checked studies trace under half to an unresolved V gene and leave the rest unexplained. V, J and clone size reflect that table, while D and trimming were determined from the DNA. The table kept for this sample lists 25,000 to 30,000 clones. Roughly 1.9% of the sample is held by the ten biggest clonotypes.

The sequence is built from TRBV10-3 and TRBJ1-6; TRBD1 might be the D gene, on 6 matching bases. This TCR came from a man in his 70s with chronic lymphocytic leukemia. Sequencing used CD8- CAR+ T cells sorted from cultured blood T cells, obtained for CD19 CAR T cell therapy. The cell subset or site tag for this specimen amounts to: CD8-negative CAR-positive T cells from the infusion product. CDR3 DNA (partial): TGTGCCATCAGTCAACAGGGCGGGAGTTCACCC. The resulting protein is CAISQQGGSSP. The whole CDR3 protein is CAISQQGGSSPLHF.